This T cell receptor (beta chain) was sequenced during a study of CD8+CD57+ T cells in acquired aplastic anemia. CDR3 length equals 12 residues. CDR1 SNHLY and CDR2 FYNNEI come from the germline V gene. V lost 7 bases, J lost 7 bases, and 6 bases stayed unmatched. CDR3 and TCR beta VDJ profiling relied on genomic DNA as the template. MiXCR was run by TCRdb on the reads, yielding one entry per CDR3 protein. The sample lists roughly 200,000 distinct CDR3 sequences; approximately 60% were seen once. The sequence derives from a human donor in good health. Sequenced: sorted CD4+, CD8+, or CD8+CD57+ T cells (not recorded which) from PBMCs. The rearrangement uses TRBV2 and TRBJ2-5, with 7 nucleotides matching TRBD2. The CDR3 nucleotides are TGTGCCAGCAAACCCGAGCGGGGGACCCAGTACTTC. As protein: CASKPERGTQYF.